What follows is one T cell receptor (beta chain) and its context. As yet, its antigen is unknown. It was with 60 Vbeta and 13 Jbeta primers that the PCR ran. Repertoires were generated with immunoSEQ multiplex PCR, while TCRdb's copy carries only in-frame clones and drops some. Of 65,000 to 85,000 clones listed, about four fifths are singletons. This record belongs to a study of cytomegalovirus exposure and HLA in healthy donors. Study as a whole: HLA-typed donors were the source of approximately 85 million unique TCRs held in an early data release.

Study observations and caveats: Compared with the approximately 680-donor mean, an Asian-associated ancestry cluster reportedly had fewer N-insertions, according to a later analysis. Across donors, sequencing depth was assumed by presence/absence analyses to be roughly uniform. HLA allele associations emerged for some 16,000 TCR beta sequences in a later analysis, at 0.05 false discovery rate.

This receptor was taken from a male donor in good health and CMV-seropositive. The sample was PBMCs.

CDR3 amino acids: CASSYLGIASGHYEQYF. The CDR3 DNA follows: TGTGCCAGCAGCTACTTGGGAATTGCTAGCGGCCACTACGAGCAGTACTTC. The V call is TRBV5-6, the J call TRBJ2-7; 7 bases match TRBD2. With V trimmed by 3 bases and J by 3 bases, 15 bases remained unmatched. CDR3 length equals 17 residues. The germline V gene has CDR1 SGHDT and CDR2 YYEEEE.